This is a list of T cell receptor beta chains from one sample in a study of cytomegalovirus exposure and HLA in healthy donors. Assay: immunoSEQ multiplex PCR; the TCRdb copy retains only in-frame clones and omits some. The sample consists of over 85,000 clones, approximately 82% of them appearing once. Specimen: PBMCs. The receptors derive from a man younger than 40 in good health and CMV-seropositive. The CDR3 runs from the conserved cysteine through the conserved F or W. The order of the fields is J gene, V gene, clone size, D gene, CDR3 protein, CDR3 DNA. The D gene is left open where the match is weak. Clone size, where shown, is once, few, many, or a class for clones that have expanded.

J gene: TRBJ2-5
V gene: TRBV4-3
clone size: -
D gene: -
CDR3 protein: CASSQDGGGTAETQYF
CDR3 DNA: TGCGCCAGCAGCCAGGACGGTGGAGGGACAGCGGAGACCCAGTACTTC

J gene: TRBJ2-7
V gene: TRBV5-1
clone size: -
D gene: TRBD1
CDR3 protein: CASSLAGTGEYEQYF
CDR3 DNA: TGCGCCAGCAGCTTGGCTGGGACAGGGGAGTACGAGCAGTACTTC

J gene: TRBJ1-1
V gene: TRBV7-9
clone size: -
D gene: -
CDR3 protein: CASSREGEFLIEAFF
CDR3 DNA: TGTGCCAGCAGTCGTGAAGGGGAATTCCTAATTGAAGCTTTCTTT

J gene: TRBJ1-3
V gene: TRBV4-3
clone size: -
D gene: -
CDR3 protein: CASSQDVPMSSGNTIYF
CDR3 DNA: TGCGCCAGCAGCCAAGACGTTCCCATGAGCTCTGGAAACACCATATATTTT

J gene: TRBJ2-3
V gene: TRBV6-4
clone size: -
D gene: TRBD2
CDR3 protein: CASSRTSGGYTDTQYF
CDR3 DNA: TGTGCCAGCAGTCGGACTAGCGGGGGTTACACAGATACGCAGTATTTT

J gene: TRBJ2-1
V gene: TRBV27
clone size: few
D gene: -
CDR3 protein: CASSPGWADEQFF
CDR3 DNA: TGTGCCAGCAGTCCAGGGTGGGCCGATGAGCAGTTCTTC

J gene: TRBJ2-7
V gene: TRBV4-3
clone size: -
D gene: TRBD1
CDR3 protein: CASSQDRWTGDYEQYF
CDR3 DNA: TGCGCCAGCAGCCAAGATAGGTGGACAGGGGACTACGAGCAGTACTTC

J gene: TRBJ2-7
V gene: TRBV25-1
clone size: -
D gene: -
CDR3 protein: CASSAYSGTAGYEQYF
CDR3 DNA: TGTGCCAGCAGTGCATATTCCGGGACAGCGGGCTACGAGCAGTACTTC

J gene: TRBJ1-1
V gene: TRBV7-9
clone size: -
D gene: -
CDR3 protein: CASSLQGTLNTEAFF
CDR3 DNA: TGTGCCAGCAGTTTACAGGGCACGTTGAACACTGAAGCTTTCTTT

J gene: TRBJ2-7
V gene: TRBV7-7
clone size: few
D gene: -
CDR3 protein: CASSLANDRTYEQYF
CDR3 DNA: TGTGCCAGCAGCTTAGCTAACGACAGAACCTACGAGCAGTACTTC

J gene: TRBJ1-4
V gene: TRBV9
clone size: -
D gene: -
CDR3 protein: CASSVGGRSNEKLFF
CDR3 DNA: TGTGCCAGCAGCGTAGGGGGGCGTAGTAATGAAAAACTGTTTTTT

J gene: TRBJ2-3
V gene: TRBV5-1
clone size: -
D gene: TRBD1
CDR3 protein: CASSLVGTGRLLGGTDTQYF
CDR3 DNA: TGCGCCAGCAGCTTGGTAGGGACAGGGCGACTTTTGGGAGGCACAGATACGCAGTATTTT

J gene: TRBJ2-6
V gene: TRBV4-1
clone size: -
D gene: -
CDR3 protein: CASSPAAGAVSGANVLTF
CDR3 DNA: TGCGCCAGCAGCCCTGCTGCGGGGGCCGTCTCTGGGGCCAACGTCCTGACTTTC

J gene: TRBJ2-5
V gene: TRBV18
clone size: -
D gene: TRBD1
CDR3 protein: CASSSTGTGRETQYF
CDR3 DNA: TGTGCCAGCTCATCAACCGGGACAGGGAGGGAGACCCAGTACTTC

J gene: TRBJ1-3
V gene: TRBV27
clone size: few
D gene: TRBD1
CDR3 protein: CASSPQGEVNTIYF
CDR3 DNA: TGTGCCAGCAGTCCGCAGGGGGAGGTTAACACCATATATTTT

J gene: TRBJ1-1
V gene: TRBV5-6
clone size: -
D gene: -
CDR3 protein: CASSEGGLTETFF
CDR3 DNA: TGTGCCAGCAGCGAGGGGGGGCTGACTGAAACTTTCTTT

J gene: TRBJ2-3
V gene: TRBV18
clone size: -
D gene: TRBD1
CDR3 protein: CASSQSGQGTDTQYF
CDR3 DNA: TGTGCCAGCTCACAATCCGGACAGGGGACAGATACGCAGTATTTT

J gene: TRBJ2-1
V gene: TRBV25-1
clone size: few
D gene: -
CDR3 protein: CASSAGSGYNEQFF
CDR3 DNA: TGTGCCAGCAGTGCAGGGTCCGGGTACAATGAGCAGTTCTTC

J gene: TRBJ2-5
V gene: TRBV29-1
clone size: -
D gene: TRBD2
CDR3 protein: CSVELAGTQETQYF
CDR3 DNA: TGCAGCGTTGAGTTAGCGGGGACCCAAGAGACCCAGTACTTC

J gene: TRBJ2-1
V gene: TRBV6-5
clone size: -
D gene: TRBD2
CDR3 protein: CASSYRGGAVEQFF
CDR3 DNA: TGTGCCAGCAGTTATCGCGGGGGGGCCGTTGAGCAGTTCTTC

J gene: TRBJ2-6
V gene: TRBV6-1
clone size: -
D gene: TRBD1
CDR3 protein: CASSELGQGPLSGANVLTF
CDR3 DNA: TGTGCCAGCAGTGAATTAGGACAGGGGCCCCTCTCTGGGGCCAACGTCCTGACTTTC

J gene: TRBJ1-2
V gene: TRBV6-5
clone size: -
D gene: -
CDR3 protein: CASGAGVGYTF
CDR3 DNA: TGTGCCAGCGGGGCGGGGGTGGGCTACACCTTC

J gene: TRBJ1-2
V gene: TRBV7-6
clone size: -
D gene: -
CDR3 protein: CASSQLGGAADGYTF
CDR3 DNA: TGTGCCAGCAGCCAGCTGGGGGGGGCGGCTGATGGCTACACCTTC

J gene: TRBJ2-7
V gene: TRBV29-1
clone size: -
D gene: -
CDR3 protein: CSVAEGREQYF
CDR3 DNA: TGCAGCGTTGCCGAGGGTCGCGAGCAGTACTTC

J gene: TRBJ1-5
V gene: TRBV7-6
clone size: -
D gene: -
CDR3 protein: CASSLALEGPQHF
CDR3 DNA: TGTGCCAGCAGCTTAGCCCTCGAGGGGCCCCAGCATTTT

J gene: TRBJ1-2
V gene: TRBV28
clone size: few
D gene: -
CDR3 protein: CASSLRGPPVRGYTF
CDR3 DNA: TGTGCCAGCAGTCTCAGGGGACCGCCGGTCCGGGGCTACACCTTC

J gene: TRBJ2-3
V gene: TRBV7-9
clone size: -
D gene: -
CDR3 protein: CASSLALRQEEFLTDTQYF
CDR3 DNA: TGTGCCAGCAGCTTAGCTTTGAGGCAGGAGGAATTCCTAACAGATACGCAGTATTTT

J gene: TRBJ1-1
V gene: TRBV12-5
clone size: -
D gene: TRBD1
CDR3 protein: CASGLVLGTGGTEAFF
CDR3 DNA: TGTGCTAGTGGTTTGGTACTGGGGACAGGGGGCACTGAAGCTTTCTTT

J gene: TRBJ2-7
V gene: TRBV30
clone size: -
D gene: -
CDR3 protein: CAWSGGPSTGWSSYEQYF
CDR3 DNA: TGTGCCTGGAGTGGGGGCCCATCGACAGGCTGGAGCTCCTACGAGCAGTACTTC